This TCR beta chain was identified in a study of shared clonotypes between healthy human individuals. Overall study findings and caveats: Sampling included only blood; tissue repertoires likely differ.

In replicate PCRs of unsorted PBMC, 250 to 350 ng DNA, around 29,000 T cell genomes, was used. Per the original data handling: There were no quality scores in the junction-only immunoSEQ sequences, so filtering differed. Method: immunoSEQ multiplex PCR; TCRdb's copy keeps in-frame clones and lacks some. The V and J calls and clone size were taken over from that table, and D and trimming were inferred from the DNA. The sample shows 450,000 to 500,000 clones, about 79% of them seen only once. A remark on this clone: Its antigen is not known.

Those who donated were healthy HIV-negative adults, with no recent acute infections or vaccinations reported. This clonotype originated in a woman aged 40 to 50 in good health. Some clones in this sample may be carry-over from other donors' samples. Material for sequencing was PBMCs.

This CDR3 reads CASSGTSGRGLGEQFF. The CDR3 DNA reads TGTGCCAGTAGTGGGACTAGCGGGAGGGGACTGGGTGAGCAGTTCTTC. The chain has TRBV19 and TRBJ2-1, with 16 bases matching TRBD2. Germline values: CDR1 LNHDA, CDR2 SQIVND (reference sequence). V lost 5 bases to trimming and J lost 9 bases; unmatched junction nucleotides: 7. This CDR3 is 16 amino acids long.